This T cell receptor (beta chain) was identified in a study of type 1 regulatory T cells. A single record per CDR3 protein comes from TCRdb applying MiXCR to the reads. Here the sample spans roughly 68,000 distinct CDR3 sequences, roughly 60% being singletons. As regards this clonotype: No antigen is known for it.

This clonotype was obtained from a human donor in good health. The sample consisted of cultured T cells, either the whole culture or a sorted T cell fraction (not recorded which). Subset defined: Tr1-enriched cell product generated in vitro against host alloantigens.

The CDR3 DNA follows: TGCGCCAGCAGCAAGAATACGGGGGCCAGCTCCTACAATGAGCAGTTCTTC. Encoded protein: CASSKNTGASSYNEQFF. This chain uses TRBV5-1 with TRBJ2-1; D may correspond to TRBD1 or TRBD2 (6 bases each). Trimming pared 4 bases from V and 0 bases from J, leaving 17 bases between. Germline V lookup: CDR1 SGHRS, CDR2 YFSETQ. The CDR3 spans 17 residues.